This T cell receptor beta chain was captured in a study of blood T cell repertoires in COVID-19. The CDR3 extends over 14 amino acids. From germline, CDR1 is SEHNR and CDR2 FQNEAQ (reference sequence). J gave up 3 bases and V 5 bases, and 2 bases lay outside the gene matches. The table came from immunoSEQ multiplex PCR; TCRdb's copy has only in-frame clones and leaves some out. The sample has approximately 100,000 clones, approximately 85% seen once. This receptor was taken from a human donor in a cohort sampled during active COVID-19. Sequences were obtained from peripheral blood. The J gene is TRBJ1-4, the V gene TRBV7-9; 8 positions agree with TRBD1. The CDR3 here is CASSKDRANEKLFF. The DNA for the CDR3 is TGTGCCAGCAGCAAGGACAGGGCTAATGAAAAACTGTTTTTT.